These 19 T cell receptor beta chains originate from one sample sequenced in a study of blood T cell repertoires in COVID-19. Data came from immunoSEQ multiplex PCR; TCRdb stores just in-frame clones and leaves some out. The table includes about 130,000 clones, 75% to 85% detected once. Sequenced input: peripheral blood. These receptors all stem from a man aged 35 to 55 with active or convalescent COVID-19.

This chain uses TRBV19 with TRBJ1-3; D remains unclear. Deletions cut 7 bases from V and 0 bases from J, with 10 bases between. There are 14 residues in the CDR3. Germline V gives CDR1 LNHDA, CDR2 SQIVND (reference sequence). CDR3 region: CASTENVSGNTIYF. CDR3 nucleotide sequence: TGTGCCAGTACGGAGAACGTCTCTGGAAACACCATATATTTT.

The count of this clone is one. V gene TRBV13 combines with J gene TRBJ2-1, with D perhaps TRBD1 (8 bases). The V gene's germline CDR1 is PRHDT and CDR2 FYEKMQ (reference sequence). V was cut by 2 bases and J by 4 bases, with 21 bases left in between. This CDR3 comprises 18 residues. The CDR3 DNA reads TGTGCCAGCAGCTTATTAACGGGGGGACAGGCGAATTACAATGAGCAGTTCTTC. It encodes CASSLLTGGQANYNEQFF.

CDR3 amino acids: CASSLDYRNEQFF. The CDR3 DNA reads as TGTGCCAGCAGCTTGGACTACCGCAATGAGCAGTTCTTC. The rearrangement links TRBV5-6 to TRBJ2-1; no clear D gene. The CDR3 has 13 residues. Germline lookup yields CDR1 SGHDT and CDR2 YYEEEE. Trimming cost V 0 bases and J 6 bases, with 7 bases left between them.

This sequence joins TRBV11-2 and TRBJ1-4; TRBD1 might be the D (6 bases). The germline gives CDR1 SGHAT, CDR2 FQNNGV. Trimming left V 5 bases short and J 0 bases short, with 10 bases between. CDR3 length: 15 amino acids. The CDR3 reads CASSPRTATNEKLFF. The CDR3 bases are TGTGCCAGCAGCCCACGGACAGCAACTAATGAAAAACTGTTTTTT.

This clone came up a few times. The rearrangement uses TRBV27 and TRBJ2-3, with 9 bases identical to TRBD2. The CDR3 length is 15 residues. With 6 bases clipped from V and 1 base from J, the junction kept 5 bases outside the gene matches. Germline V gene sequence: CDR1 MNHEY, CDR2 SMNVEV (reference sequence). CDR3 sequence reads: CASSGGGDGTDTQYF. CDR3 DNA sequence: TGTGCCAGCAGCGGCGGGGGGGATGGCACAGATACGCAGTATTTT.

The J gene is TRBJ1-1, the V gene TRBV4-1; D remains ambiguous. Germline-derived CDR1 and CDR2 are MGHRA and YSYEKL. The CDR3 contains 13 residues. V dropped 4 bases and J dropped 1 base, with 7 bases sitting between them. CDR3 sequence: CASSLTGNTEAFF. The CDR3 nucleotides read TGCGCCAGCAGCCTGACTGGGAACACTGAAGCTTTCTTT.

This clone appeared a few times. The rearrangement links TRBV25-1 to TRBJ2-7; 7 nucleotides align to TRBD1. The V gene's germline CDR1 is MGHDK and CDR2 SYGVNS. The CDR3 contains 15 residues. J was trimmed by 5 bases and V by 3 bases; bases with no gene match: 10. The CDR3 bases are TGTGCCAGCAGTGATCTCACTTCGACAGGGAACGAGCAGTACTTC. The encoded protein is CASSDLTSTGNEQYF.

Regarding this clone: Other DNA sequences in this sample translate to the same CDR3. V gene TRBV9 combines with J gene TRBJ1-6, with D possibly being TRBD1 (5 bases). The CDR3 length is 13 residues. Deletions cut 0 bases from V and 7 bases from J, with 5 bases between. Germline V gene lookup returns CDR1 SGDLS and CDR2 YYNGEE. CDR3: CASSVGTNSPLHF. CDR3 bases: TGTGCCAGCAGCGTAGGGACAAATTCACCCCTCCACTTT.

The chain carries TRBV12-5 and TRBJ2-2, with 15 bases identical to TRBD2. Germline V lookup: CDR1 LGHNT, CDR2 FRNRAP. The CDR3 contains 19 residues. Trimming took 6 bases from V and 5 from J; bases not matched to a gene: 13. The CDR3 sequence is CASGRGLAGGFTITGELFF. CDR3 in DNA: TGTGCTAGTGGCAGGGGACTAGCGGGGGGCTTTACAATTACCGGGGAGCTGTTTTTT.

This rearrangement joins TRBV3-1 (or the pseudogene TRBV3-2) to TRBJ2-2, with 12 nucleotides matching TRBD2. This CDR3 contains 18 residues. CDR1 LGHDT and CDR2 YNNKEL come from the germline V gene (reference sequence). With V trimmed by 1 base and J by 2 bases, 5 bases remained unmatched. This chain's CDR3 is CASSQGLGLAGNTGELFF. The CDR3 DNA follows: TGTGCCAGCAGCCAAGGGCTGGGACTAGCGGGCAACACCGGGGAGCTGTTTTTT.

The chain is built from TRBV6-4 and TRBJ1-1; TRBD1 aligns across 7 bases. The CDR3 spans 13 residues. V was clipped by 3 bases and J by 10 bases; unmatched bases: 8. Looked up from germline, CDR1 is MRHNA and CDR2 is SNTAGT. CDR3 DNA sequence: TGTGCCAGCAGTGAGGCAAGGGGGCTTCCAGCTTTCTTT. It is translated as CASSEARGLPAFF.

This chain links TRBV5-1 with TRBJ2-3, with TRBD1 as a possible D gene (6 bases). The CDR3 extends over 15 amino acids. The germline gives CDR1 SGHRS, CDR2 YFSETQ. V lost 2 bases, J lost 1 base, and 11 bases lay in between. The CDR3 spells CASSFQGPGTDTQYF. In DNA form, the CDR3 reads TGCGCCAGCAGCTTCCAGGGGCCTGGCACAGATACGCAGTATTTT. The whole variable domain, filled in from reference TRBV5-1 and TRBJ2-3, reads KAGVTQTPRYLIKTRGQQVTLSCSPISGHRSVSWYQQTPGQGLQFLFEYFSETQRNKGNFPGRFSGRQFSNSRSEMNVSTLELGDSALYLCASSFQGPGTDTQYFGPGTRLTVL.

The chain links TRBV27 to TRBJ1-1, with 7 bases matching TRBD1. The J segment lost 1 base and the V segment lost 5 bases, leaving 10 bases of the junction unmatched. Looked up from germline, CDR1 is MNHEY and CDR2 is SMNVEV (reference sequence). The CDR3 is made up of 16 amino acids. Here the CDR3 reads CASSLAQGLGNTEAFF. Here the CDR3 DNA reads TGTGCCAGCAGTCTTGCACAGGGGTTGGGGAACACTGAAGCTTTCTTT.

V usage is TRBV5-1 and J usage is TRBJ1-1; D remains unclear. CDR1 is SGHRS, CDR2 YFSETQ, per germline. The CDR3 runs 13 residues. The ends were cut back, 5 bases at V and 6 bases at J, with 14 bases in the middle. The CDR3 loop is CASRPLSEAEAFF. The CDR3 coding sequence is TGCGCCAGCAGACCACTCTCTGAGGCTGAAGCTTTCTTT.

The V and J genes are TRBV7-2 and TRBJ2-3; maybe TRBD2 (5 bases). V was clipped by 4 bases and J by 4 bases, with 18 bases between them. CDR1 is SGHTA, CDR2 FQGNSA, per germline. This CDR3 spans 16 amino acids. The chain's CDR3 is CASSSAPGRRPDTQYF. The CDR3 DNA reads TGTGCCAGCAGCTCTGCCCCGGGTAGGAGGCCAGATACGCAGTATTTT.

This chain links TRBV12-1 with TRBJ2-5; the table gives TRBD2 as D, unverified against the DNA. TRBV12-1 has pseudogene status. CDR3 length equals 18 residues. The CDR3 nucleotides read TGTGCCAGCAGCGCCCGTAGTAGGCTAGCGGGGTTTCAAGAGACCCAGTACTTC. Translated, it gives CASSARSRLAGFQETQYF.

V and J are TRBV24-1 and TRBJ1-1; maybe TRBD1 (6 bases). Trimming pared 12 bases from V and 0 bases from J, leaving 13 bases between. The CDR3 is 13 amino acids. Germline lookup yields CDR1 KGHDR and CDR2 SFDVKD. CDR3 DNA sequence: TGTGCCTCGCGTAAGGGGGTGAACACTGAAGCTTTCTTT. This gives the protein CASRKGVNTEAFF.

This rearrangement joins TRBV27 to TRBJ2-1; no definite D call. Germline values: CDR1 MNHEY, CDR2 SMNVEV (reference sequence). This CDR3 has 11 residues. V was cut by 8 bases and J by 2 bases, with 4 bases left in between. The CDR3 nucleotides read TGTGCCAGCTCAGCCTACAATGAGCAGTTCTTC. Translation: CASSAYNEQFF.

This sequence joins TRBV18 and TRBJ2-5, with TRBD2 matching over 11 bases. This CDR3 has 17 residues. Germline V gene lookup returns CDR1 KGHSH and CDR2 LQKENI. V lost 2 bases and J lost 2; bases outside the gene matches: 7. CDR3 nucleotides: TGTGCCAGCTCACCATTTAAGGTAGCGGGAGGGCAAGAGACCCAGTACTTC. This translates into CASSPFKVAGGQETQYF.